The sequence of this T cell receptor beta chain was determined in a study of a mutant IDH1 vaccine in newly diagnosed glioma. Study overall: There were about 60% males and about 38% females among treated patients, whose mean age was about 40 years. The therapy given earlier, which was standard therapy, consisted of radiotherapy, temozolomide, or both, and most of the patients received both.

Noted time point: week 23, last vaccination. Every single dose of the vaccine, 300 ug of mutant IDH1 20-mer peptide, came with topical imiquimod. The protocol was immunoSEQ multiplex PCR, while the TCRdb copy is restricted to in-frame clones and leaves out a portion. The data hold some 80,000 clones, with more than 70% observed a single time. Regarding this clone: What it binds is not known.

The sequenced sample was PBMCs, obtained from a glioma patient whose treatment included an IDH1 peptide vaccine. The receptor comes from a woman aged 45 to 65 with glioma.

The CDR3 nucleotides are TGTGCCAGCAGTCCCCTATGGGGGAGCGAGCAGTTCTTC. This encodes CASSPLWGSEQFF. The rearrangement links TRBV6-1 to TRBJ2-1; D possibly uses TRBD1 or TRBD2 (5 bases each). This CDR3 comprises 13 residues. Trimming shortened V by 5 bases and J by 10 bases, and 15 bases separated the two germline ends. In germline, CDR1 is MNHNS, CDR2 SASEGT.